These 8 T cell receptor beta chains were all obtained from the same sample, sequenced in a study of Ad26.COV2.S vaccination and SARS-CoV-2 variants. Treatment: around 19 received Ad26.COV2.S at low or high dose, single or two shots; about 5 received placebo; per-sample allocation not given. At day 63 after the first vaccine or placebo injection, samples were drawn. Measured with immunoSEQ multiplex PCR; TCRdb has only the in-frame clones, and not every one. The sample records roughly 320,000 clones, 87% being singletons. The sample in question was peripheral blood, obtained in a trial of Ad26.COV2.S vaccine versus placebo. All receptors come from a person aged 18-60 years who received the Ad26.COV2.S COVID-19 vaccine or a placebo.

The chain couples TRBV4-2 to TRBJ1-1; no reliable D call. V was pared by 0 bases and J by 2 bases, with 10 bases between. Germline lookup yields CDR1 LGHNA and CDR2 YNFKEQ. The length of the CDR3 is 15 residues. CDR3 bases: TGTGCCAGCAGCCAAGATATCCAGGCAAACACTGAAGCTTTCTTT. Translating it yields CASSQDIQANTEAFF.

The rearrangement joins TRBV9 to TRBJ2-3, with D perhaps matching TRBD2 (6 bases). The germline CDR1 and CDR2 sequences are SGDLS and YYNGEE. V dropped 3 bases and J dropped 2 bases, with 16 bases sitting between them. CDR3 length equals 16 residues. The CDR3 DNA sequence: TGTGCCAGCAGCGCGCGTTCCGGGACTCCCACAGATACGCAGTATTTT. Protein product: CASSARSGTPTDTQYF.

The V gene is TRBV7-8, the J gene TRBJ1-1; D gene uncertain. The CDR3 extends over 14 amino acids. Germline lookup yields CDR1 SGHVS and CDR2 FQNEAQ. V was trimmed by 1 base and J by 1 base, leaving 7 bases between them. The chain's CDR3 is CASSLEVWNTEAFF. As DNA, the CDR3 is TGTGCCAGCAGCTTAGAGGTTTGGAACACTGAAGCTTTCTTT.

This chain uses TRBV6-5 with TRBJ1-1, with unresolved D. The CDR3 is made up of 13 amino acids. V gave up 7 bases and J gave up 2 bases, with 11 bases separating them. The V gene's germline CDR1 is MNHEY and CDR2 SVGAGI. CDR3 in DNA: TGTGCCAGCACAGGAAAGATAAACACTGAAGCTTTCTTT. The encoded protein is CASTGKINTEAFF.

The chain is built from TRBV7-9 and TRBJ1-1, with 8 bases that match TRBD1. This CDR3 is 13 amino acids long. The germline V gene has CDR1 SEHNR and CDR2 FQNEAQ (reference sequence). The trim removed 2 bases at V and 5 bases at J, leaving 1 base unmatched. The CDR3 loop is CASSLQGATEAFF. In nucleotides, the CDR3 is TGTGCCAGCAGCTTACAGGGGGCGACTGAAGCTTTCTTT.

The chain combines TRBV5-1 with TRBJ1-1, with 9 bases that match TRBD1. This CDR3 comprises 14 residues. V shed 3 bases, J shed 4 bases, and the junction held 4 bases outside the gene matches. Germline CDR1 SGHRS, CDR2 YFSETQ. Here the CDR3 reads CASSSTGGITEAFF. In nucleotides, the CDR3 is TGCGCCAGCAGCTCGACAGGGGGGATCACTGAAGCTTTCTTT.

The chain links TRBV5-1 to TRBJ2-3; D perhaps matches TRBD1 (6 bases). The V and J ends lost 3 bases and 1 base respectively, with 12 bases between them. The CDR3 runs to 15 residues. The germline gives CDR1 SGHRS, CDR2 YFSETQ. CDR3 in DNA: TGCGCCAGCAGCTCGTCGGGACAACGCACAGATACGCAGTATTTT. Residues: CASSSSGQRTDTQYF.

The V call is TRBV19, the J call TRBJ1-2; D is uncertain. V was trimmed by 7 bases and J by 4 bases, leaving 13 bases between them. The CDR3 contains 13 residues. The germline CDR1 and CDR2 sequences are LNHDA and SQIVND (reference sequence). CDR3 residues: CASTTGLSYGYTF. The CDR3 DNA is TGTGCCAGTACCACCGGCCTTAGCTATGGCTACACCTTC.